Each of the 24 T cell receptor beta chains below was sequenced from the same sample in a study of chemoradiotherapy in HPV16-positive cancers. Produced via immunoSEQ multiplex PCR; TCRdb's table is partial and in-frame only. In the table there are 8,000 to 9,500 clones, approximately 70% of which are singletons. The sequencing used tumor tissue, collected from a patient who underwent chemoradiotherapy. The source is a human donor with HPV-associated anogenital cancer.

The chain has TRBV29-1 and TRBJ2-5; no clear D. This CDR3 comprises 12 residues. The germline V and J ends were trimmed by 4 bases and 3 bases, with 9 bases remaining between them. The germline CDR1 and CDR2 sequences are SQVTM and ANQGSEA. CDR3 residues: CSVGQVEETQYF. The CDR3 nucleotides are TGCAGCGTTGGGCAGGTGGAAGAGACCCAGTACTTC.

The CDR3 bases are TGTGCCAGCAGCCTACGGGGAGGCACAGATACGCAGTATTTT. Protein: CASSLRGGTDTQYF. The gene calls are TRBV14 and TRBJ2-3; possibly TRBD2 for D (5 bases). Trimming removed 4 bases at V and 1 base at J, with 9 bases between. CDR3 length equals 14 residues. In germline, CDR1 is SGHDN, CDR2 FVKESK.

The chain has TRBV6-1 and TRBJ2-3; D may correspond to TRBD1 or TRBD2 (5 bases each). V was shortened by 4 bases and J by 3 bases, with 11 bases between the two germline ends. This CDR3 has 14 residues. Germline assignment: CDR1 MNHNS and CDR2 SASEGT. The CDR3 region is CASSVGRGTDTQYF. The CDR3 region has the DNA TGTGCCAGCAGTGTGGGACGCGGGACAGATACGCAGTATTTT.

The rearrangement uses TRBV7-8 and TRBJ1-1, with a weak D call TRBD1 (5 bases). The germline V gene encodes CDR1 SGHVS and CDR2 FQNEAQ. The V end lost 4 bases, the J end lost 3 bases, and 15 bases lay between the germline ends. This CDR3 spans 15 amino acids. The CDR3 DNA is TGTGCCAGCAGCTCGGTAGGGACCGGCCACACTGAAGCTTTCTTT. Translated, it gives CASSSVGTGHTEAFF. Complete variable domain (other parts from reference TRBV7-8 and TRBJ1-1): GAGVSQSPRYKVAKRGQDVALRCDPISGHVSLFWYQQALGQGPEFLTYFQNEAQLDKSGLPSDRFFAERPEGSVSTLKIQRTQQEDSAVYLCASSSVGTGHTEAFFGQGTRLTVV.

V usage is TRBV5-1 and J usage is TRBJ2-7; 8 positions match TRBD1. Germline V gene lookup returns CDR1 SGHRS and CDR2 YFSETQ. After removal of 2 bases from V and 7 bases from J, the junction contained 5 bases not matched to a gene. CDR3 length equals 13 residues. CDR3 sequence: CASSFGQGREQYF. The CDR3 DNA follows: TGCGCCAGCAGCTTCGGACAGGGTAGGGAGCAGTACTTC.

CDR3 DNA: TGTGCCAGCAGCTTGGCGCAGGGTAGGAATCAGCCCCAGCATTTT. This gives the protein CASSLAQGRNQPQHF. V and J are TRBV5-6 and TRBJ1-5; TRBD1 is a possible D gene (5 bases). The CDR3 runs to 15 residues. Germline assignment: CDR1 SGHDT and CDR2 YYEEEE. Trimming removed 0 bases from V and 4 bases from J, with 11 bases in between.

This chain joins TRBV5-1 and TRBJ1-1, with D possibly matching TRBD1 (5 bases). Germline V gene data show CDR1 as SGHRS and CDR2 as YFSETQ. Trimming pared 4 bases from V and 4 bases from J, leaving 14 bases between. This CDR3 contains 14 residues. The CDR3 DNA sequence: TGCGCCAGCAGCACGAGGGACCAACCCACTGAAGCTTTCTTT. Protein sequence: CASSTRDQPTEAFF.

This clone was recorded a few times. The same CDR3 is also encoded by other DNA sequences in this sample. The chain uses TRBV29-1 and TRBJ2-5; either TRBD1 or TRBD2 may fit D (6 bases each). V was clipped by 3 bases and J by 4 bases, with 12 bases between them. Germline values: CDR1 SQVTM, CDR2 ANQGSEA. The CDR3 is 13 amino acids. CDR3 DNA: TGCAGCGTTGAGGAGGGGGGAGGAGAGACCCAGTACTTC. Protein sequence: CSVEEGGGETQYF.

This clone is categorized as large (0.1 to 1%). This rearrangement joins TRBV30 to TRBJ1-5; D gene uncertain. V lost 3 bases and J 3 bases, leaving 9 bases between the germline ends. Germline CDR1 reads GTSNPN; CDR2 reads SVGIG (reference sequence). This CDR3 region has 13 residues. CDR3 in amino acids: CAWRDGYNQPQHF. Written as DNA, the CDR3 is TGTGCCTGGAGGGACGGCTACAATCAGCCCCAGCATTTT.

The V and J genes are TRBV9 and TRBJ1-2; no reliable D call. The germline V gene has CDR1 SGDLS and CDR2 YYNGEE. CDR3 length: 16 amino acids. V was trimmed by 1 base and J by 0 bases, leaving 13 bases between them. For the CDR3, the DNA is TGTGCCAGCAGCGTAAGCTGGGTTCCAGCTAACTATGGCTACACCTTC. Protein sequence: CASSVSWVPANYGYTF.

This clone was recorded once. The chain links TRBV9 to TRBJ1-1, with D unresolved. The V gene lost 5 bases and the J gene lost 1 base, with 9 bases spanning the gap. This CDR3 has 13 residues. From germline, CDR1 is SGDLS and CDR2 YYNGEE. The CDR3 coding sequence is TGTGCCAGCAGTCAAGGCACGAACACTGAAGCTTTCTTT. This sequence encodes CASSQGTNTEAFF.

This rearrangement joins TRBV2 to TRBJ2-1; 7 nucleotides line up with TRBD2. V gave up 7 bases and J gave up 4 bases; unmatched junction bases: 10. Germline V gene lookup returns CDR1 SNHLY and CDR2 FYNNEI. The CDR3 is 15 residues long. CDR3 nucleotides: TGTGCCAGCAAAAAAGCCCAGCGGGGTTACAATGAGCAGTTCTTC. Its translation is CASKKAQRGYNEQFF. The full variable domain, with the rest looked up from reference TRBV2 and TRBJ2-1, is EPEVTQTPSHQVTQMGQEVILRCVPISNHLYFYWYRQILGQKVEFLVSFYNNEISEKSEIFDDQFSVERPDGSNFTLKIRSTKLEDSAMYFCASKKAQRGYNEQFFGPGTRLTVL.

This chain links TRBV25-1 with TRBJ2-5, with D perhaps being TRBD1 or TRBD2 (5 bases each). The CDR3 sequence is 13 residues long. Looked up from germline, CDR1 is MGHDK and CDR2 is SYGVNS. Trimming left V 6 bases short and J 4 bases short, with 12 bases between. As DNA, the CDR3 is TGTGCCAGCAGGGAGGACGGGGCAGAGACCCAGTACTTC. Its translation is CASREDGAETQYF. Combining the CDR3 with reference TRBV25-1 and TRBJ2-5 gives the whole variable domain EADIYQTPRYLVIGTGKKITLECSQTMGHDKMYWYQQDPGMELHLIHYSYGVNSTEKGDLSSESTVSRIRTEHFPLTLESARPSHTSQYLCASREDGAETQYFGPGTRLLVL.

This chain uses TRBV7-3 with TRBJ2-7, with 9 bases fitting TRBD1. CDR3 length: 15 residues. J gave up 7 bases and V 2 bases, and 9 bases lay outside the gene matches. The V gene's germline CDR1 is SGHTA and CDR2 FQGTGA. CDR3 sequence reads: CASSLGGQGAGEQYF. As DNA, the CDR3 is TGTGCCAGCAGCTTAGGGGGACAGGGAGCGGGGGAGCAGTACTTC. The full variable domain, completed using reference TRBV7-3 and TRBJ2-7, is GAGVSQTPSNKVTEKGKYVELRCDPISGHTALYWYRQSLGQGPEFLIYFQGTGAADDSGLPNDRFFAVRPEGSVSTLKIQRTERGDSAVYLCASSLGGQGAGEQYFGPGTRLTVT.

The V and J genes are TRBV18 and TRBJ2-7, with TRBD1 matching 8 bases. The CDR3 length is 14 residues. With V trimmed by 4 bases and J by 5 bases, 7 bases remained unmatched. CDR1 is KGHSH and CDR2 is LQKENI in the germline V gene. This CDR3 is CASSRRQGWDEQYF. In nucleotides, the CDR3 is TGTGCCAGCTCACGGCGACAGGGGTGGGACGAGCAGTACTTC.

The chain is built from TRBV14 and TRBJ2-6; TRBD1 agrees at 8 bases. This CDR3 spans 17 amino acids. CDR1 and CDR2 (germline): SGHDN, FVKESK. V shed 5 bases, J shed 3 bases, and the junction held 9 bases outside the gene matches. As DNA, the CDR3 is TGTGCCAGCAGCTCTTGGACAGGGCAAAGTGGGGCCAACGTCCTGACTTTC. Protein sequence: CASSSWTGQSGANVLTF.

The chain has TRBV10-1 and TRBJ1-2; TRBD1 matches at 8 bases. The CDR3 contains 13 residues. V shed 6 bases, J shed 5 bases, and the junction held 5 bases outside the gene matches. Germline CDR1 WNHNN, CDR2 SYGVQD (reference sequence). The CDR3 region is CASSPGQEYGYTF. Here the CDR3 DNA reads TGCGCCAGCAGCCCGGGACAGGAGTATGGCTACACCTTC.

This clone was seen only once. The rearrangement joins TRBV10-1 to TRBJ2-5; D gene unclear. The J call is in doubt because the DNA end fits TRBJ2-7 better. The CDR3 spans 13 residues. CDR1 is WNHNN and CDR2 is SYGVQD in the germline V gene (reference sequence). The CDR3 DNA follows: TGCGCCAGCAGTGAACGGCCCCGGGACGAGCAGTACTTC. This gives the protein CASSERPRDEQYF.

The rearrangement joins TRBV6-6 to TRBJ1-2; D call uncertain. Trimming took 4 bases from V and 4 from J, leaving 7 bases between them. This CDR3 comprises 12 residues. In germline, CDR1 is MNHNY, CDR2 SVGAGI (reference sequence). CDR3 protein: CASSLEGYGYTF. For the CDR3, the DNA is TGTGCCAGCAGTTTAGAAGGCTATGGCTACACCTTC.

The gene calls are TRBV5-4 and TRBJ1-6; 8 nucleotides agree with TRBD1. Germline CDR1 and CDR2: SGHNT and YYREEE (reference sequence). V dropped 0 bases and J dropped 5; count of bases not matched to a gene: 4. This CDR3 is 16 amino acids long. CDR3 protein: CASSLEGQGDNSPLHF. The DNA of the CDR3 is TGTGCCAGCAGCTTGGAAGGACAGGGAGATAATTCACCCCTCCACTTT. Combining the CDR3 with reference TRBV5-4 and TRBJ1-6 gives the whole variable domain ETGVTQSPTHLIKTRGQQVTLRCSSQSGHNTVSWYQQALGQGPQFIFQYYREEENGRGNFPPRFSGLQFPNYSSELNVNALELDDSALYLCASSLEGQGDNSPLHFGNGTRLTVT.

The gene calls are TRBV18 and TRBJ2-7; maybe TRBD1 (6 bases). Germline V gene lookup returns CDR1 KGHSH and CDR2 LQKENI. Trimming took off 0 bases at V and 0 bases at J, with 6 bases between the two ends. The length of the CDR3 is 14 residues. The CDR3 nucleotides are TGTGCCAGCTCACCACCGGGGGCCTCCTACGAGCAGTACTTC. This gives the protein CASSPPGASYEQYF.

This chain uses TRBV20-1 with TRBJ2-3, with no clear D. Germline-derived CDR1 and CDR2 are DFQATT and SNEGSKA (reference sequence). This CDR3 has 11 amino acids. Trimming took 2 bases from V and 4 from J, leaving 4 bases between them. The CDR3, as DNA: TGCAGTGCTAGATTCGCAGATACGCAGTATTTT. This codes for CSARFADTQYF.

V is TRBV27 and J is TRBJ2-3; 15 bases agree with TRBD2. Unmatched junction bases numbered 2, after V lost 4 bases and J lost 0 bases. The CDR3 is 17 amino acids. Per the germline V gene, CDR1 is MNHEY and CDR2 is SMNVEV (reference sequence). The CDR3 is CASSSGLAGGSTDTQYF. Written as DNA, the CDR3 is TGTGCCAGCAGTTCGGGACTAGCGGGGGGTAGCACAGATACGCAGTATTTT.

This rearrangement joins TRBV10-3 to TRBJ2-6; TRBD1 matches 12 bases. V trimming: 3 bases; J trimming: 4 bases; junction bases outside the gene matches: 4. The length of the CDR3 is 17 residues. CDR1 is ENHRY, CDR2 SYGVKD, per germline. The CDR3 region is CAISDWDRGRGANVLTF. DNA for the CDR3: TGTGCCATCAGTGACTGGGACAGGGGGCGAGGGGCCAACGTCCTGACTTTC.